At least ten counts were recorded for the clone carrying this TCR beta chain. Antigen unknown. Germline V gene data show CDR1 as SGHTA and CDR2 as FQGNSA. The junction had 6 bases not matched to a gene; V was cut back by 4 bases and J by 4 bases. The CDR3 is made up of 15 amino acids. These data originate in a study of metastatic and nonmetastatic thyroid tumors. Study as a whole: Thyroid patients, malignant and benign, had repertoires compared across blood and tumor or nodule tissue.

Every patient underwent thyroid surgery untreated. In the authors' methods: Between-group CDR3 differences, defined by clinicopathological status, yielded a distant-metastasis classifier for papillary thyroid cancer. TCRdb called clones again from the PCR reads with MiXCR. In this record, the V and J calls reflect TCRdb's handling and not the investigators' own analysis. This table has tens of thousands of clones, 15% appearing once. General study results and limits: Across blood and tumor, TCR beta diversity in malignant thyroid tumors was reportedly significantly higher than in benign nodules.

Sequencing input: blood. The rearrangement joins TRBV7-2 to TRBJ2-2, with TRBD2 matching 7 bases. The clonotype comes from a female donor with papillary thyroid cancer or a benign thyroid nodule (not recorded which). Some clones in this sample may be carry-over from other donors' samples. Here the CDR3 DNA reads TGTGCCAGCAGCTCACGACTAGCAAGCACCGGGGAGCTGTTTTTT. Amino acids: CASSSRLASTGELFF.